Described below is a single T cell receptor beta chain sequence and its context. This entry belongs to a study of cytotoxic CD8 clonotypes in ibrutinib-treated CLL. The protocol was immunoSEQ multiplex PCR, while the TCRdb copy is restricted to in-frame clones and leaves out a portion. This repertoire shows roughly 14,000 clones, roughly 70% found once; its top ten account for 5.4%. The CDR3 has 14 amino acids. Germline values: CDR1 SGHRS, CDR2 YFSETQ. The V segment lost 4 bases and the J segment 5 bases; nucleotides outside the gene matches: 5. Specimen: PBMCs, collected before ibrutinib treatment. The chain recombines TRBV5-1 with TRBJ1-5; 8 bases fit TRBD1. The source of this sequence is a human donor with chronic lymphocytic leukemia. CDR3 loop: CASSPGQGHQPQHF. In nucleotides, the CDR3 is TGCGCCAGCAGCCCCGGACAGGGCCATCAGCCCCAGCATTTT.